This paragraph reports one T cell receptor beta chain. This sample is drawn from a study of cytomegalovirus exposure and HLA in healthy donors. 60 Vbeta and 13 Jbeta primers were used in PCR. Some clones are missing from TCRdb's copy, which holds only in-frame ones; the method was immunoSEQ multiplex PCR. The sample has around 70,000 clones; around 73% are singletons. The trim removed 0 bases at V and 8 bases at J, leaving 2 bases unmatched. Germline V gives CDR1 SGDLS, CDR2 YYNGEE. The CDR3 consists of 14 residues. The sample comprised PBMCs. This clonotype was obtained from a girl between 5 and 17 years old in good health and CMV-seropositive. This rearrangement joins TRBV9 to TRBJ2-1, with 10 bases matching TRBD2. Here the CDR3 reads CASSVVLAGHEQFF. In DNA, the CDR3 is TGTGCCAGCAGCGTAGTACTAGCGGGGCATGAGCAGTTCTTC.